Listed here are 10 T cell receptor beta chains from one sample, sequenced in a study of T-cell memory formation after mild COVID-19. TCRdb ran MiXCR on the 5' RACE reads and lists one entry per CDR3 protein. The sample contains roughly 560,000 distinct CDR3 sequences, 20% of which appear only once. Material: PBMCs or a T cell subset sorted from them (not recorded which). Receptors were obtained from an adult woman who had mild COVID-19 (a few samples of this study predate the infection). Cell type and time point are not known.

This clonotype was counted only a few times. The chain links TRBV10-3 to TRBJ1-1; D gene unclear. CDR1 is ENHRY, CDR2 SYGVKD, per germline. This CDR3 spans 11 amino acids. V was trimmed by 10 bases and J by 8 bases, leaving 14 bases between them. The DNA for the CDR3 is TGTGCCAGTTGGAGGATTATGGAAGCTTTCTTT. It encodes CASWRIMEAFF.

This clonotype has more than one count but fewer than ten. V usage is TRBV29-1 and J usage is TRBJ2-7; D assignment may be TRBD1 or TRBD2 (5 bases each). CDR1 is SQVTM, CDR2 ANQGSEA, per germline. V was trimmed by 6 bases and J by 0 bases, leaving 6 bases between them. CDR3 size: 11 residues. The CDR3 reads CSVGDSYEQYF. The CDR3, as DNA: TGCAGCGTGGGGGACTCCTACGAGCAGTACTTC.

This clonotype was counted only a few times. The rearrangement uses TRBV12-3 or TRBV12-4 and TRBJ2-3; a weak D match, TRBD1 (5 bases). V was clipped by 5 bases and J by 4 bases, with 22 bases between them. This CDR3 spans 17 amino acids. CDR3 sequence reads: CASSPTDIRGFSDTQYF. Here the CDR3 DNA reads TGTGCCAGCAGTCCCACCGATATTAGGGGTTTTTCAGATACGCAGTATTTT.

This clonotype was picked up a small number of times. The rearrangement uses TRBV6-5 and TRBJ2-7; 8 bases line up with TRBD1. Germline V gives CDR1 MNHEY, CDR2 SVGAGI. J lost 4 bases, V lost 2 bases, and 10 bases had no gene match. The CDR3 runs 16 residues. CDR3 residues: CASSYQGDRGSYEQYF. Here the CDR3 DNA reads TGTGCCAGCAGTTACCAGGGAGACAGGGGATCTTACGAGCAGTACTTC.

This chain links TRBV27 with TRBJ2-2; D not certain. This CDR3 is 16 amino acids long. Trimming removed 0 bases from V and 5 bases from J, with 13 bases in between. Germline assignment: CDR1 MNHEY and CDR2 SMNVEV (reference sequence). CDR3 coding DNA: TGTGCCAGCAGTTTATCCCCGCTGTCCGTGACCGGGGAGCTGTTTTTT. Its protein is CASSLSPLSVTGELFF.

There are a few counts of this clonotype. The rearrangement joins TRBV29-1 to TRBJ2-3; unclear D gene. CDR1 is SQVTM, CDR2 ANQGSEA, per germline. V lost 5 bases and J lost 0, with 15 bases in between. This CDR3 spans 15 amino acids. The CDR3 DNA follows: TGCAGCGTTACACGGACCGGTATCAGCACAGATACGCAGTATTTT. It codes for CSVTRTGISTDTQYF.

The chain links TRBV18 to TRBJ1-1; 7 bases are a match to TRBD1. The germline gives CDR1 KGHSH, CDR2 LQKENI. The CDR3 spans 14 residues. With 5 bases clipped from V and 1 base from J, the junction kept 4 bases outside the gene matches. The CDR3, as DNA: TGTGCCAGCTCAGGACAGGAGAAGAACACTGAAGCTTTCTTT. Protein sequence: CASSGQEKNTEAFF.

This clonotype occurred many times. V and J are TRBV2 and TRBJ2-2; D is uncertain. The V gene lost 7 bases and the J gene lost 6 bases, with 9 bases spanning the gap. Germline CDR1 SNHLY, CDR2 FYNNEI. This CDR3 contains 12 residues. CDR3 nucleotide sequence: TGTGCCAGCACCGGACGGGCCGGGGAGCTGTTTTTT. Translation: CASTGRAGELFF.

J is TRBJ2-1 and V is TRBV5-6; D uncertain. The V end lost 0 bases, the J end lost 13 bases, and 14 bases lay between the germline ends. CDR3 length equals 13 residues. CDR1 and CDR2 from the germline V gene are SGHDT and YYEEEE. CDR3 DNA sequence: TGTGCCAGCAGCTTGGCCCATGGTTCGGTCCAGTTCTTC. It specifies CASSLAHGSVQFF.

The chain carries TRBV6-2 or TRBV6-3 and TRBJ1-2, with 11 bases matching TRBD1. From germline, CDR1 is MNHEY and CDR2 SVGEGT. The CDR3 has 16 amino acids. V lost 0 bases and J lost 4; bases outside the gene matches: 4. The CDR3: CASSYSGQGGVYGYTF. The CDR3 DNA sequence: TGTGCCAGCAGTTACTCGGGACAGGGGGGCGTCTATGGCTACACCTTC.